The 9 T cell receptor beta chains presented below share a single source sample, sequenced in a study of T cells in Graves' hyperthyroidism and ophthalmopathy. Amplification of TCR beta CDR3 regions used RNA as the template. HTBI primers drove first-round RT-PCR of the TCR CDR3. TCRdb re-called the multiplex PCR reads with MiXCR, one entry per CDR3 protein. This sample yields a few hundred thousand distinct CDR3 sequences, of which around 13% are seen a single time; 5% to 7% belongs to the top ten. Sample: blood. These receptor sequences come from a woman aged 30 to 39 with Graves' hyperthyroidism that later progressed to Graves' ophthalmopathy.

This clonotype has a count of ten or more. This rearrangement joins TRBV11-3 to TRBJ2-7, with D maybe TRBD1 (8 bases). The CDR3 runs 14 residues. In germline, CDR1 is SGHNT, CDR2 YENEEA. Trimming removed 5 bases from V and 9 bases from J, with 20 bases in between. The CDR3: CASSPAGQAIVQYF. The CDR3 bases are TGTGCCAGCAGCCCAGCGGGACAGGCTATCGTGCAGTACTTC.

The sample holds a few counts of this clonotype. The CDR3 DNA follows: TGTGCCAGCACCAAAGGACTAGCGGGAAACGGGGAGCTGTTTTTT. It is translated as CASTKGLAGNGELFF. This chain links TRBV6-1 with TRBJ2-2, with 12 bases aligning to TRBD2. The CDR3 is 15 residues long. V lost 7 bases, J lost 7 bases, and 7 bases stayed unmatched. Germline V gene data show CDR1 as MNHNS and CDR2 as SASEGT.

The V gene is TRBV12-3 or TRBV12-4, the J gene TRBJ2-7; TRBD1 might be the D (6 bases). Trimming shortened V by 4 bases and J by 5 bases, and 18 bases separated the two germline ends. This CDR3 is 15 amino acids long. CDR3: CASSYRRQVGDEQYF. CDR3 sequence (DNA): TGTGCCAGCAGTTATCGTCGACAGGTAGGAGACGAGCAGTACTTC.

This clonotype has ten or more counts. This rearrangement joins TRBV12-3 or TRBV12-4 to TRBJ2-5; 12 nucleotides line up with TRBD2. V gave up 10 bases and J gave up 5 bases; unmatched junction bases: 8. The CDR3 spans 14 residues. The CDR3 DNA follows: TGTGCCACCAGACTAGCGGGAGCAGATGAGACCCAGTACTTC. Protein sequence: CATRLAGADETQYF.

This clonotype was observed at least ten times. V is TRBV5-1 and J is TRBJ1-1; no definite D call. Germline CDR1 and CDR2: SGHRS and YFSETQ. The CDR3 totals 11 residues. Trimming took 4 bases from V and 13 from J, leaving 14 bases between them. This CDR3 is CASSRAQEVFF. In DNA, the CDR3 is TGCGCCAGCAGCCGGGCCCAGGAGGTTTTCTTT.

At least ten counts were recorded for this clonotype. The gene calls are TRBV11-3 and TRBJ2-7, with 9 bases identical to TRBD1. Germline V gene data show CDR1 as SGHNT and CDR2 as YENEEA. The junction had 10 bases not matched to a gene; V was cut back by 2 bases and J by 5 bases. The CDR3 has 16 residues. CDR3 sequence: CASSLSTGTGLNEQYF. DNA for the CDR3: TGTGCCAGCAGCTTATCTACCGGGACAGGGTTGAACGAGCAGTACTTC.

This clonotype came up many times. The chain is built from TRBV29-1 and TRBJ1-1; D is unclear. Germline V gene data show CDR1 as SQVTM and CDR2 as ANQGSEA. Trimming took 4 bases from V and 3 from J, leaving 12 bases between them. The CDR3 is made up of 13 amino acids. The CDR3 spells CSVVWRLDTEAFF. CDR3 DNA: TGCAGCGTTGTATGGAGGTTGGACACTGAAGCTTTCTTT. Filled out from reference TRBV29-1 and TRBJ1-1, the complete variable domain reads SAVISQKPSRDICQRGTSLTIQCQVDSQVTMMFWYRQQPGQSLTLIATANQGSEATYESGFVIDKFPISRPNLTFSTLTVSNMSPEDSSIYLCSVVWRLDTEAFFGQGTRLTVV.

This clonotype was counted a few times. V usage is TRBV5-6 and J usage is TRBJ2-1, with 7 bases lining up with TRBD2. From germline, CDR1 is SGHDT and CDR2 YYEEEE. The CDR3 sequence is 14 residues long. V lost 3 bases and J lost 8; bases outside the gene matches: 8. The DNA of the CDR3 is TGTGCCAGCAGCTCCGGACTAGATCGACATGAGCAGTTCTTC. It specifies CASSSGLDRHEQFF.

This clonotype turned up a few times. CDR3 sequence reads: CASSSPGFVTQYF. The CDR3 coding sequence is TGTGCCAGCAGTTCCCCGGGCTTTGTTACCCAGTACTTC. The chain recombines TRBV6-2 or TRBV6-3 with TRBJ2-5; D gene unclear. The germline V gene encodes CDR1 MNHEY and CDR2 SVGEGT. There are 13 residues in the CDR3. The germline V and J ends were trimmed by 4 bases and 8 bases, with 14 bases remaining between them.